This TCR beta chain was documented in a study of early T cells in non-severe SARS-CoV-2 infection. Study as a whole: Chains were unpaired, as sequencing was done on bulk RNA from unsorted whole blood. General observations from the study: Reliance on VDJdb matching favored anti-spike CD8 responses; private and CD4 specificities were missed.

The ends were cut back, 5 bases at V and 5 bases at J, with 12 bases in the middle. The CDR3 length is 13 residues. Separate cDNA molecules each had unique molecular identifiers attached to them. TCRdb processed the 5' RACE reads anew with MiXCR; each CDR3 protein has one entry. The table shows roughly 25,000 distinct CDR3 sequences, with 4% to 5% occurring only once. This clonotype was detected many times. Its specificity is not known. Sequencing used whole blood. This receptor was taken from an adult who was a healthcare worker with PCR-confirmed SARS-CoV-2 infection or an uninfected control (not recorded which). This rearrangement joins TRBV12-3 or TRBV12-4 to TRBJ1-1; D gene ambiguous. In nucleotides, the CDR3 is TGTGCCAGCAGTCCCCAAAGGCGGACTGAAGCTTTCTTT. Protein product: CASSPQRRTEAFF.